The present entry profiles one TCR beta chain with its context. The length of the CDR3 is 15 residues. Trimming removed 6 bases from V and 2 bases from J, with 14 bases in between. Germline V lookup: CDR1 MNHEY, CDR2 SMNVEV (reference sequence). The entry originates in a study of blood T cell repertoires in COVID-19. Study overall: Acute and convalescent COVID-19 specimens originated in the United States, Italy and Spain. T cells, B-cell-depleted T cells, or PBMCs provided the cDNA or gDNA that served as material.

Study members were between 18 and 89 years old and lived in 24 US regions. As processed by the authors: For nucleated cells, counts were estimated from reference gene primer amplification. Sequencing used immunoSEQ multiplex PCR; TCRdb keeps in-frame clones, though not all of them. The V and J calls and the clone size are those of that table, but D and trimming were determined from the DNA. The table lists hundreds of thousands of clones, 85% of them singletons, with around 20% in the top ten. The receptor's source is a man aged 40-49 years who had recovered from COVID-19. V gene TRBV27 combines with J gene TRBJ2-1; D may be TRBD2 (6 bases). Sequencing was performed on PBMCs or T cells enriched from blood (not recorded which). In nucleotides, the CDR3 is TGTGCCAGCAGACGGAGCGGGCTAGCCTACAATGAGCAGTTCTTC. Protein: CASRRSGLAYNEQFF.